Presented here are 21 T cell receptor beta chains from one specimen sequenced in a study of T cells in women clearing cervical HPV infection (dated by TCRdb to the late 2010s). Library preparation was by the immunoSEQ multiplex PCR assay. The clones in this table, taken by TCRdb from immuneACCESS, are in-frame only. Not every clone is retained; where verified, under half of the shortfall comes from an unresolved V gene, and the cause of the rest is unknown. The table for this sample shows some 30,000 clones. The top ten clones comprise roughly 4.2% of the sample. Sequences were obtained from blood buffy coat. The receptor set was obtained from a woman aged 18 to 75 with a cervical HPV16 infection that either progressed to CIN3+ or cleared (not recorded which).

According to its frequency, this clone is medium-sized. Read coverage stops 3 residues before the CDR3 terminus; the germline J gene supplies the remainder. The genes are TRBV7-3 and TRBJ2-5; D gene uncertain. V dropped 5 bases and J dropped 7 bases, with 8 bases sitting between them. Germline loops: CDR1 SGHTA, CDR2 FQGTGA. This CDR3 region has 11 residues. The sequenced part of the CDR3 DNA is TGTGCCAGCAGCCAAAAGGGGACC. Translated: CASSQKGT. The CDR3 in its entirety is CASSQKGTQYF.

As to this clone: The CDR3 goes on 3 residues after the read ends, and that part is filled in from the germline J gene. This sequence joins TRBV5-1 and TRBJ1-1, with D unresolved. From germline, CDR1 is SGHRS and CDR2 YFSETQ. The V and J ends lost 1 base and 1 base respectively, with 14 bases between them. This CDR3 contains 16 residues. CDR3 DNA (partial): TGCGCCAGCAGCTTGAGCGGCCCCGGTCGGAACACTGAA. Translated: CASSLSGPGRNTE. In full, the CDR3 is CASSLSGPGRNTEAFF.

Points on this clone: The sequence runs out 3 residues before the end of the CDR3; the remainder is reconstructed from the germline J gene. V gene TRBV10-3 combines with J gene TRBJ2-4, with D maybe TRBD1 (5 bases). The CDR3 spans 13 residues. The germline V gene encodes CDR1 ENHRY and CDR2 SYGVKD. CDR3 residues: CAITREIQGGQYF. CDR3 DNA, as far as it was read: TGTGCCATCACCCGAGAAATTCAGGGTGGT.

Turning to this clone: At one boundary the junction diverges from the germline segment, which might be a read error. The read halts 3 residues ahead of the CDR3 end, with the missing end drawn from the germline J gene. Other DNA sequences in this specimen translate into the identical CDR3. The rearrangement uses TRBV6-2 or TRBV6-3 and TRBJ1-3, with 7 bases matching TRBD1. CDR3 length equals 15 residues. The germline V gene has CDR1 MNHEY and CDR2 SVGEGT. The part of the CDR3 DNA that was read is TGTGCCAGCAGTTACGCGACAGGGACCGGAAACACA. Amino acid sequence: CASSYATGTGNT. The full CDR3 reads CASSYATGTGNTIYF.

Worth noting for this clone: Read sequence stops 3 residues before the CDR3 end, and the germline J gene provides the missing end. The chain carries TRBV6-2 or TRBV6-3 and TRBJ1-5; D gene uncertain. V lost 5 bases, J lost 7 bases, and 21 bases lay in between. The V gene's germline CDR1 is MNHEY and CDR2 SVGEGT. The CDR3 has 16 residues. CDR3 DNA, as far as it was read: TGTGCCAGCAGTCCACTCGTCCCGCTAGGTATCCAGCCC. It is translated as CASSPLVPLGIQP. The CDR3 in full is CASSPLVPLGIQPQHF.

About this clone itself: The observed sequence ends 3 residues before the CDR3 terminus, with the missing tail filled in from the germline J gene. This chain joins TRBV29-1 and TRBJ1-2; D unclear. Trimming stripped 0 bases from V and 4 bases from J, with 12 bases between. In germline, CDR1 is SQVTM, CDR2 ANQGSEA. CDR3 size: 14 residues. CDR3 sequence reads: CSVEDEASSYGYTF. The DNA read from the CDR3 is TGCAGCGTTGAAGACGAGGCTAGTAGCTATGGC.

Of note for this clone: The read falls 3 residues short of the CDR3 end, and the missing part is taken from the germline J gene. The rearrangement links TRBV19 to TRBJ1-5; D not certain. The germline V and J ends were trimmed by 8 bases and 0 bases, with 23 bases remaining between them. This CDR3 is built from 18 residues. CDR1 LNHDA and CDR2 SQIVND come from the germline V gene (reference sequence). Partial CDR3 DNA: TGTGCCAGTGGTCCTCACCCCCGAGGGCCCTATAGCAATCAGCCC. Its protein is CASGPHPRGPYSNQP. Given in full, the CDR3 is CASGPHPRGPYSNQPQHF.

On this clone: The read terminates 3 residues ahead of where the CDR3 ends, so the germline J gene completes it. The rearrangement joins TRBV7-9 to TRBJ2-2; TRBD1 matches 10 bases. Germline assignment: CDR1 SEHNR and CDR2 FQNEAQ (reference sequence). The CDR3 length is 14 residues. The sequenced CDR3 bases are TGTGCCAGCAGCCCGGGACAGGGGAATGAAAAG. Encoded protein: CASSPGQGNEK. The entire CDR3 sequence reads CASSPGQGNEKLFF.

Notes on this clone: The read ends 3 residues shy of where the CDR3 ends; the end is completed using the germline J gene. The chain joins TRBV5-4 to TRBJ2-3; possible D gene TRBD1, 6 bases. The length of the CDR3 is 15 residues. Deletions cut 4 bases from V and 3 bases from J, with 15 bases between. Germline assignment: CDR1 SGHNT and CDR2 YYREEE (reference sequence). CDR3 loop: CASSRPTGSTDTQYF. The CDR3 bases that were read are TGTGCCAGCAGCAGACCTACAGGGTCGACAGATACG.

For this clone: The CDR3 is cut off 3 residues early in the read; its end comes from the germline J gene. The V and J genes are TRBV2 and TRBJ2-3; 13 positions agree with TRBD2. This CDR3 comprises 15 residues. Losses at the gene ends were 4 bases for V and 6 bases for J; bases not matched to a gene: 4. Germline V gene data show CDR1 as SNHLY and CDR2 as FYNNEI. CDR3 region: CASSGTSGGGDTQYF. The DNA read from the CDR3 is TGTGCCAGCAGTGGGACTAGCGGGGGAGGGGATACG.

Concerning this clone itself: The read halts 3 residues ahead of the CDR3 end, with the missing end drawn from the germline J gene. The chain joins TRBV7-9 to TRBJ1-1; 7 bases map to TRBD1. The CDR3 loop spans 15 amino acids. J lost 0 bases, V lost 1 base, and 2 bases had no gene match. Germline-derived CDR1 and CDR2 are SEHNR and FQNEAQ (reference sequence). This CDR3 reads CASSLGDRLNTEAFF. CDR3 DNA, as far as it was read: TGTGCCAGCAGCTTAGGGGACAGATTGAACACTGAA.

In the case of this clone: The read ends 3 residues early relative to the CDR3; the germline J gene fills the gap. The chain has TRBV10-2 and TRBJ2-5; 12 bases map to TRBD2. The CDR3 totals 16 residues. V shed 4 bases and J 4 bases; nucleotides not matched to a gene: 7. CDR1 is WSHSY, CDR2 SAAADI, per germline. The CDR3 protein is CASSVALAGGLETQYF. Partial CDR3 DNA: TGCGCCAGCAGTGTGGCCCTAGCGGGGGGGCTAGAGACC.

Concerning this clone: The read comes to an end 3 residues before the CDR3 does, leaving the germline J gene to fill in the end. V is TRBV20-1 and J is TRBJ2-2; the match to TRBD1 covers 12 bases. The length of the CDR3 is 19 residues. Germline V gene lookup returns CDR1 DFQATT and CDR2 SNEGSKA (reference sequence). Incomplete CDR3 DNA: TGCAGTGCTAGACCCGGGACAGGGGGCGCTAGGACAGGGGCCAACGTG. Translating it yields CSARPGTGGARTGANV. The whole CDR3 sequence reads CSARPGTGGARTGANVLFF.

Worth noting for this clone: From the germline J gene comes the end of the CDR3, since the read stops 3 residues before it. This chain connects TRBV14 to TRBJ2-1; tentative D call: TRBD2 (7 bases). This CDR3 region has 16 residues. The germline V gene encodes CDR1 SGHDN and CDR2 FVKESK. The ends were cut back, 4 bases at V and 6 bases at J, with 19 bases in the middle. This CDR3 is CASSLTGGLISNEQFF. The DNA read from the CDR3 is TGTGCCAGCAGCCTGACGGGGGGCCTGATATCCAATGAG.

Points on this clone: The read gets to within 3 residues of the CDR3 end, and the germline J gene fills in the rest. J is TRBJ2-7 and V is TRBV28; TRBD1 matches 7 bases. From germline, CDR1 is MDHEN and CDR2 SYDVKM. V was pared by 5 bases and J by 6 bases, with 10 bases of the junction left unmatched. This CDR3 has 14 residues. Partial CDR3 DNA: TGTGCCAGCAGTATCCACAGGGGCGCGATCGAG. The encoded protein is CASSIHRGAIE. The CDR3 reads in full as CASSIHRGAIEQYF.

In regard to this clone: Read sequence stops 3 residues before the CDR3 end, and the germline J gene provides the missing end. The chain is built from TRBV20-1 and TRBJ2-5, with D possibly TRBD2 on 6 matching bases. The CDR3 runs to 15 residues. CDR1 DFQATT and CDR2 SNEGSKA come from the germline V gene (reference sequence). V dropped 6 bases and J dropped 5 bases, with 22 bases sitting between them. Here the CDR3 reads CSAGRRGIGEETQYF. The DNA read from the CDR3 is TGCAGTGCCGGACGACGGGGGATTGGGGAGGAGACC.

As concerns this clone: The CDR3 is cut off 3 residues early in the read; its end comes from the germline J gene. V gene TRBV20-1 combines with J gene TRBJ2-6, with D maybe TRBD2 (7 bases). V was pared by 0 bases and J by 3 bases, with 12 bases between. This CDR3 is built from 16 residues. In germline, CDR1 is DFQATT, CDR2 SNEGSKA (reference sequence). The CDR3 reads CSAREVGGLGANVLTF. Partial CDR3 DNA: TGCAGTGCTAGAGAGGTGGGGGGGCTTGGGGCCAACGTC.

About this clone itself: The read gets to within 3 residues of the CDR3 end, and the germline J gene fills in the rest. This rearrangement joins TRBV2 to TRBJ1-4; a weak D match, TRBD1 (5 bases). The length of the CDR3 is 14 residues. Trimming stripped 8 bases from V and 2 bases from J, with 12 bases between. Germline CDR1 is SNHLY and CDR2 is FYNNEI. The CDR3 DNA, read in part, is TGTGCCAGCTATGGTGGGGCGACTAATGAAAAA. Protein: CASYGGATNEK. The whole CDR3 sequence reads CASYGGATNEKLFF.

Points on this clone: The read comes to an end 3 residues before the CDR3 does, leaving the germline J gene to fill in the end. This rearrangement joins TRBV10-3 to TRBJ1-6, with a weak D call TRBD1 (5 bases). The CDR3 extends over 14 amino acids. Trimming removed 6 bases from V and 9 bases from J, with 15 bases in between. Germline CDR1 reads ENHRY; CDR2 reads SYGVKD. The CDR3 protein is CAISEGWSGSPLHF. The CDR3 DNA, read in part, is TGTGCCATCAGCGAGGGGTGGTCGGGTTCACCC.

About this clone itself: The observed sequence ends 3 residues before the CDR3 terminus, with the missing tail filled in from the germline J gene. This rearrangement joins TRBV5-1 to TRBJ2-7; D possibly corresponds to TRBD1 (6 bases). Trimming shortened V by 4 bases and J by 1 base, and 12 bases separated the two germline ends. The CDR3 contains 14 residues. CDR1 is SGHRS and CDR2 is YFSETQ in the germline V gene. The sequenced part of the CDR3 DNA is TGCGCCAGCAGCAGGACAGTTCAGTCCTACGAG. Amino acids: CASSRTVQSYE. In full, the CDR3 reads CASSRTVQSYEQYF.

Concerning this clone itself: The sequence runs out 3 residues before the end of the CDR3; the remainder is reconstructed from the germline J gene. The J gene is TRBJ2-3, the V gene TRBV6-1; TRBD2 agrees at 7 bases. CDR1 and CDR2 (germline): MNHNS, SASEGT. V was pared by 4 bases and J by 0 bases, with 4 bases of the junction left unmatched. The CDR3 spans 15 residues. CDR3 in amino acids: CASSVGLVSTDTQYF. The covered CDR3 bases are TGTGCCAGCAGTGTTGGACTAGTTAGCACAGATACG.